The present T cell receptor beta chain was sequenced within a study of early T cells in non-severe SARS-CoV-2 infection. Using its own MiXCR run on the 5' RACE reads, TCRdb lists one record per CDR3 protein. Counted here are roughly 86,000 distinct CDR3 sequences, approximately 14% occurring once; the ten biggest clones make up 0.58%. This clonotype was observed a few times. This CDR3 contains 15 residues. Unmatched junction bases numbered 10, after V lost 3 bases and J lost 6 bases. Germline V CDR1 and CDR2: SGHTS, YDEGEE. V usage is TRBV5-8 and J usage is TRBJ2-7; 9 bases fit TRBD2. The clonotype originates from an adult who was a healthcare worker with PCR-confirmed SARS-CoV-2 infection or an uninfected control (not recorded which). The sequenced sample consisted of whole blood. CDR3 sequence: CASSSWTSEKAEQYV. CDR3 DNA: TGTGCCAGCAGCTCTTGGACTAGCGAAAAGGCCGAGCAGTACGTC.